What follows are 31 T cell receptor beta chains derived from one specimen sequenced in a study of T cell responses to AZD1222 COVID-19 vaccine. Data came from immunoSEQ multiplex PCR; TCRdb stores just in-frame clones and leaves some out. The data show around 140,000 clones, roughly 92% seen once. This specimen consisted of peripheral blood, obtained 28 days after the second AZD1222 dose. The receptors come from an adult who received the AZD1222 COVID-19 vaccine.

This clone was recorded only once. CDR3 bases: TGTGCCAGCACCCACAGCGGTGCGGGGTCCGAGCACGAGCAGTACTTC. This encodes CASTHSGAGSEHEQYF. This chain connects TRBV27 to TRBJ2-7; the D gene is possibly TRBD2 (6 bases). V was cut by 7 bases and J by 5 bases, with 24 bases left in between. Per germline, CDR1 MNHEY and CDR2 SMNVEV (reference sequence). The CDR3 has 16 residues.

The chain has TRBV10-3 and TRBJ2-2, with 10 bases aligning to TRBD1. The CDR3 is made up of 15 amino acids. V was pared by 6 bases and J by 2 bases, with 3 bases of the junction left unmatched. Germline CDR1 reads ENHRY; CDR2 reads SYGVKD. This CDR3 is CAIRGTGANTGELFF. In nucleotides, the CDR3 is TGTGCCATCAGAGGGACAGGGGCTAACACCGGGGAGCTGTTTTTT.

V gene TRBV11-1 combines with J gene TRBJ2-1, with 9 bases lining up with TRBD2. Germline lookup yields CDR1 SGHAT and CDR2 FQDESV (reference sequence). CDR3 length: 15 residues. The J segment lost 4 bases and the V segment lost 5 bases, leaving 6 bases of the junction unmatched. CDR3 bases: TGTGCCAGCAGCCCCCTAGCGGGGCCTTACAATGAGCAGTTCTTC. Its translation is CASSPLAGPYNEQFF.

V is TRBV28 and J is TRBJ2-5, with D perhaps TRBD2 (6 bases). The CDR3 loop spans 16 amino acids. V lost 6 bases to trimming and J lost 0 bases, with 17 bases between them. The V gene's germline CDR1 is MDHEN and CDR2 SYDVKM. The CDR3 here is CASRTNGGANQETQYF. CDR3 nucleotides: TGTGCCAGCAGAACGAACGGGGGAGCCAACCAAGAGACCCAGTACTTC.

The chain carries TRBV6-1 and TRBJ1-2; D remains ambiguous. Germline V CDR1 and CDR2: MNHNS, SASEGT. V lost 2 bases to trimming and J lost 4 bases, with 11 bases between them. The CDR3 length is 14 residues. The CDR3 loop reads CASSERQRSYGYTF. CDR3 in DNA: TGTGCCAGCAGTGAACGGCAGCGTAGCTATGGCTACACCTTC.

A single count supports this clone. This chain joins TRBV4-1 and TRBJ2-7; D possibly matches TRBD1 or TRBD2 (6 bases each). Germline V gene data show CDR1 as MGHRA and CDR2 as YSYEKL. V lost 1 base, J lost 4 bases, and 11 bases lay in between. There are 14 residues in the CDR3. The CDR3 reads CASSQVGGHYEQYF. CDR3 DNA sequence: TGCGCCAGCAGCCAAGTAGGGGGGCATTACGAGCAGTACTTC.

The V and J genes are TRBV15 and TRBJ2-1; 7 positions match TRBD1. Germline trimming cut 9 bases from V and 1 base from J; bases unmatched to any gene: 6. The CDR3 sequence is 14 residues long. CDR1 and CDR2 from the germline V gene are LNHNV and YYDKDF (reference sequence). DNA for the CDR3: TGTGCCACGGCCGGGACAGTATCCTACAATGAGCAGTTCTTC. Its translation: CATAGTVSYNEQFF.

This clone was recorded once. V gene TRBV6-5 combines with J gene TRBJ2-3, with 9 positions matching TRBD1. Germline V lookup: CDR1 MNHEY, CDR2 SVGAGI. The CDR3 length is 15 residues. V gave up 3 bases and J gave up 5 bases; unmatched junction bases: 6. CDR3 sequence: CASSYGDRAIDTQYF. CDR3 sequence (DNA): TGTGCCAGCAGTTATGGGGACAGGGCGATAGATACGCAGTATTTT.

The rearrangement links TRBV6-5 to TRBJ1-4; 8 bases align to TRBD1. The V and J ends lost 4 bases and 6 bases, in that order; junction bases with no gene match: 1. Germline CDR1 and CDR2: MNHEY and SVGAGI. There are 13 residues in the CDR3. Here the CDR3 DNA reads TGTGCCAGCAGTTCACAGGGGGATGAAAAACTGTTTTTT. This translates into CASSSQGDEKLFF.

The chain combines TRBV12-5 with TRBJ2-2; 15 nucleotides agree with TRBD2. CDR1 and CDR2 (germline): LGHNT, FRNRAP. The CDR3 consists of 18 residues. J gave up 5 bases and V 4 bases, and 8 bases lay outside the gene matches. The CDR3 nucleotides are TGTGCTAGTGGTTCCCCCCAGGGACTAGCGGGAGGTACCGGGGAGCTGTTTTTT. This translates into CASGSPQGLAGGTGELFF.

The rearrangement joins TRBV15 to TRBJ1-2, with unresolved D. The germline gives CDR1 LNHNV, CDR2 YYDKDF (reference sequence). V gave up 0 bases and J gave up 8 bases, with 7 bases separating them. The CDR3 is 12 residues long. The DNA for the CDR3 is TGTGCCACCAGCAGAGATCATACAGGCTACACCTTC. The encoded protein is CATSRDHTGYTF.

The chain carries TRBV11-3 and TRBJ1-1; the D is unclear. Germline CDR1 is SGHNT and CDR2 is YENEEA. V dropped 5 bases and J dropped 1 base, with 8 bases sitting between them. The CDR3 length is 13 residues. The CDR3 DNA reads as TGTGCCAGCAGCATTACAGCGAACACTGAAGCTTTCTTT. It codes for CASSITANTEAFF.

The gene calls are TRBV11-3 and TRBJ2-1; D uncertain. Germline assignment: CDR1 SGHNT and CDR2 YENEEA. Trimming cost V 2 bases and J 8 bases, with 10 bases left between them. This CDR3 contains 13 residues. CDR3: CASSLSPPDEQFF. The CDR3 DNA reads TGTGCCAGCAGCTTATCCCCCCCCGATGAGCAGTTCTTC.

This clone showed up just a few times. The V and J genes are TRBV5-4 and TRBJ1-5, with TRBD1 identical over 8 bases. The CDR3 runs 15 residues. The germline V gene has CDR1 SGHNT and CDR2 YYREEE (reference sequence). The V and J ends lost 0 bases and 6 bases, in that order; junction bases with no gene match: 5. CDR3 coding DNA: TGTGCCAGCAGCTTGGACCAGGGGGCCGGTCAGCCCCAGCATTTT. Protein: CASSLDQGAGQPQHF.

The chain has TRBV11-2 and TRBJ1-1; no firm D call. CDR1 SGHAT and CDR2 FQNNGV come from the germline V gene. V was trimmed by 10 bases and J by 5 bases, leaving 26 bases between them. The CDR3 consists of 16 residues. Here the CDR3 reads CATLYRIRGKPTEAFF. As DNA, the CDR3 is TGTGCCACTCTCTACCGGATCCGGGGAAAACCGACTGAAGCTTTCTTT.

The chain uses TRBV19 and TRBJ1-5; TRBD1 might be the D (5 bases). The CDR3 runs 18 residues. The V end lost 3 bases, the J end lost 3 bases, and 21 bases lay between the germline ends. Germline CDR1 reads LNHDA; CDR2 reads SQIVND (reference sequence). The CDR3 bases are TGTGCCAGTAGTATGTCTGGGGGGGTTGGCATGATCAATCAGCCCCAGCATTTT. Protein: CASSMSGGVGMINQPQHF.

CDR3 sequence reads: CASSASGFREEKLFF. The CDR3 nucleotides read TGTGCCAGCAGCGCCTCGGGATTCAGGGAGGAAAAACTGTTTTTT. This chain links TRBV7-9 with TRBJ1-4; D might be TRBD1 (5 bases). V lost 5 bases and J 8 bases, leaving 18 bases between the germline ends. CDR1 is SEHNR, CDR2 FQNEAQ, per germline (reference sequence). The CDR3 covers 15 residues.

The V gene is TRBV6-5, the J gene TRBJ1-1; no definite D call. CDR1 is MNHEY and CDR2 is SVGAGI in the germline V gene. V was clipped by 6 bases and J by 0 bases, with 8 bases between them. The CDR3 covers 13 residues. CDR3 DNA sequence: TGTGCCAGCAGCCATGGGATGAACACTGAAGCTTTCTTT. It translates to CASSHGMNTEAFF.

The chain recombines TRBV18 with TRBJ2-1; possible D gene TRBD2, 6 bases. This CDR3 is 12 amino acids long. V was pared by 8 bases and J by 4 bases, with 9 bases between. Per the germline V gene, CDR1 is KGHSH and CDR2 is LQKENI. The CDR3 DNA reads TGTGCCAGCCACGCGGGATACAATGAGCAGTTCTTC. Its protein is CASHAGYNEQFF.

CDR3 sequence (DNA): TGTGCCAGTAGTATAGTTGGGGGCAGGGTCAATCAGCCCCAGCATTTT. Translating gives CASSIVGGRVNQPQHF. The gene calls are TRBV19 and TRBJ1-5; perhaps TRBD1 as D (6 bases). Trimming cost V 1 base and J 3 bases, with 13 bases left between them. Germline assignment: CDR1 LNHDA and CDR2 SQIVND (reference sequence). This CDR3 region has 16 residues. Based on the CDR3 plus reference TRBV19 and TRBJ1-5, the full variable domain is DGGITQSPKYLFRKEGQNVTLSCEQNLNHDAMYWYRQDPGQGLRLIYYSQIVNDFQKGDIAEGYSVSREKKESFPLTVTSAQKNPTAFYLCASSIVGGRVNQPQHFGDGTRLSIL.

The rearrangement uses TRBV18 and TRBJ1-2; no firm D call. CDR1 and CDR2 (germline): KGHSH, LQKENI. V shed 0 bases and J shed 4 bases, with 6 bases lying between them. The CDR3 runs to 13 residues. DNA of the CDR3: TGTGCCAGCTCACCACCGAGCAGCTATGGCTACACCTTC. Its protein product is CASSPPSSYGYTF.

The chain has TRBV7-2 and TRBJ1-1; no definite D call. The V end was cut by 6 bases, the J end by 5 bases, with 13 bases between. Germline CDR1 is SGHTA and CDR2 is FQGNSA. The CDR3 is made up of 13 amino acids. CDR3 loop: CASSYLGGTEAFF. The CDR3, as DNA: TGTGCCAGCAGTTATTTAGGTGGGACTGAAGCTTTCTTT.

V and J are TRBV6-5 and TRBJ1-6, with 7 positions matching TRBD1. This CDR3 contains 13 residues. The V segment lost 6 bases and the J segment 6 bases; nucleotides outside the gene matches: 2. The germline gives CDR1 MNHEY, CDR2 SVGAGI. In nucleotides, the CDR3 is TGTGCCAGCAGCAGACAGGGTAATTCACCCCTCCACTTT. Its protein is CASSRQGNSPLHF.

The gene calls are TRBV7-9 and TRBJ1-2; D perhaps matches TRBD1 (5 bases). Germline CDR1 is SEHNR and CDR2 is FQNEAQ (reference sequence). V was shortened by 1 base and J by 4 bases, with 13 bases between the two germline ends. The CDR3 consists of 15 residues. CDR3 in DNA: TGTGCCAGCAGCTTAGAATCGTCGGGGGGCTATGGCTACACCTTC. Its translation: CASSLESSGGYGYTF.

This clone was counted a single time. The rearrangement joins TRBV19 to TRBJ1-2; tentatively, D is TRBD1 (6 bases). Germline CDR1 is LNHDA and CDR2 is SQIVND (reference sequence). Trimming removed 5 bases at V and 2 bases at J, with 9 bases between. The length of the CDR3 is 13 residues. Here the CDR3 DNA reads TGTGCCAGTAGTTTACAGGGAAACTATGGCTACACCTTC. Translation gives CASSLQGNYGYTF.

This sequence joins TRBV2 and TRBJ1-4; 9 bases align to TRBD1. The V gene end was trimmed by 7 bases and the J gene end by 8 bases; junction bases not matched to a gene: 5. Germline CDR1 is SNHLY and CDR2 is FYNNEI. The CDR3 contains 13 residues. For the CDR3, the DNA is TGTGCCAGCAACCGGGACAGGGAAGAAAAACTGTTTTTT. Translating it yields CASNRDREEKLFF.

The V gene is TRBV30, the J gene TRBJ1-1; 7 bases match TRBD1. The CDR3 covers 14 residues. Germline CDR1 reads GTSNPN; CDR2 reads SVGIG (reference sequence). After removal of 4 bases from V and 4 bases from J, the junction contained 9 bases not matched to a gene. The CDR3 loop is CAWTNDRVGTEAFF. DNA for the CDR3: TGTGCCTGGACCAACGACAGGGTCGGCACTGAAGCTTTCTTT. Full variable domain (missing parts from reference TRBV30 and TRBJ1-1): SQTIHQWPATLVQPVGSPLSLECTVEGTSNPNLYWYRQAAGRGLQLLFYSVGIGQISSEVPQNLSASRPQDRQFILSSKKLLLSDSGFYLCAWTNDRVGTEAFFGQGTRLTVV.

The rearrangement uses TRBV5-4 and TRBJ2-2, with D possibly called TRBD1 or TRBD2 (5 bases each). The CDR3 is 15 amino acids. CDR1 is SGHNT and CDR2 is YYREEE in the germline V gene (reference sequence). V was pared by 6 bases and J by 8 bases, with 20 bases between. The CDR3 loop is CASTSPRGASGELFF. CDR3 DNA: TGTGCCAGCACCTCCCCCCGGGGCGCATCGGGGGAGCTGTTTTTT.

This clone was detected only once. The V gene is TRBV11-2, the J gene TRBJ2-1; the match to TRBD2 covers 8 bases. The CDR3 consists of 15 residues. V gave up 4 bases and J gave up 7 bases; unmatched junction bases: 9. Per the germline V gene, CDR1 is SGHAT and CDR2 is FQNNGV. The CDR3 is CASSSPSGLRNEQFF. The DNA of the CDR3 is TGTGCCAGCAGCTCCCCTAGCGGGTTACGGAATGAGCAGTTCTTC.

The chain has TRBV6-1 and TRBJ1-4; D is perhaps TRBD1 (5 bases). Germline V gene lookup returns CDR1 MNHNS and CDR2 SASEGT. The CDR3 contains 16 residues. V lost 1 base, J lost 8 bases, and 17 bases lay in between. Written as DNA, the CDR3 is TGTGCCAGCAGTGAAGACGGATGGGGCCCTGGAGAAAAACTGTTTTTT. As protein: CASSEDGWGPGEKLFF.

The rearrangement joins TRBV6-4 to TRBJ2-3, with 9 bases that match TRBD1. This CDR3 has 14 amino acids. V was pared by 8 bases and J by 4 bases, with 7 bases of the junction left unmatched. CDR1 is MRHNA and CDR2 is SNTAGT in the germline V gene. The CDR3 protein is CASAGQGGADTQYF. The CDR3 nucleotides are TGTGCCAGCGCGGGACAGGGAGGCGCAGATACGCAGTATTTT.